This is a list of T cell receptor beta chains from one sample in a study of blood T cells in healthy people across ages. TCRdb re-called the 5' RACE reads with MiXCR, one entry per CDR3 protein. The data show fewer than 600,000 distinct CDR3 sequences, roughly a quarter seen once. Another study also made use of these data, one on T cells of mothers and their children.

Material for sequencing was blood. Receptors were obtained from a boy aged 2 to 9 in good health. Each CDR3 is given with its conserved first and last residue. The D gene is left open where the match is weak. Some rows have no size entry. The others give once, few or many, or a class for an expanded clone.

V	length	size	J	D	CDR3	DNA
TRBV4-1	12	few	TRBJ1-2	NA	CASSPPFGGYTF	TGCGCCAGCAGCCCCCCATTCGGAGGCTACACCTTC
TRBV13	13	few	TRBJ2-5	NA	CASSLDGARAQYF	TGTGCCAGCAGCTTAGACGGGGCGCGGGCCCAGTACTTC
TRBV6-5	12	NA	TRBJ2-2	TRBD2	CTSGRFTGELFF	TGTACTAGCGGGAGGTTTACCGGGGAGCTGTTTTTT
TRBV27	14	NA	TRBJ1-2	NA	CASRGPGGNYGYTF	TGTGCCAGCAGGGGCCCGGGCGGGAACTATGGCTACACCTTC
TRBV2	13	NA	TRBJ2-5	NA	CASSESRGPTQYF	TGTGCCAGCAGTGAGTCCAGGGGTCCGACCCAGTACTTC
TRBV10-3	15	NA	TRBJ1-6	TRBD1	CAISVGTGDNSPLHF	TGTGCCATCAGTGTAGGGACAGGGGACAATTCACCCCTCCACTTT
TRBV12-5	15	NA	TRBJ2-5	NA	CASGLVHWATETQYF	TGTGCTAGTGGTTTGGTACATTGGGCTACAGAGACCCAGTACTTC
TRBV20-1	15	NA	TRBJ2-3	TRBD2	CSARNLGGSTDTQYF	TGCAGTGCTAGGAATCTCGGGGGGAGCACAGATACGCAGTATTTT
TRBV10-3	15	NA	TRBJ2-5	NA	CAISETRGLQETQYF	TGTGCCATCAGTGAGACCCGGGGCCTCCAAGAGACCCAGTACTTC
TRBV6-6	15	few	TRBJ2-1	TRBD2	CASSRLSGNRNEQFF	TGTGCCAGCAGTAGACTAAGCGGGAATCGTAATGAGCAGTTCTTC
TRBV12-3/TRBV12-4	16	NA	TRBJ2-3	TRBD2	CASSLPGLAAGDTQYF	TGTGCCAGCAGTTTACCGGGACTAGCCGCCGGAGATACGCAGTATTTT
TRBV12-3/TRBV12-4	19	NA	TRBJ2-7	TRBD1	CASSTQTGAATGGTHEQYF	TGTGCCAGCAGCACCCAAACAGGGGCCGCGACCGGTGGGACCCACGAGCAGTACTTC
TRBV6-2/TRBV6-3	12	NA	TRBJ2-7	NA	CASSSWADEQYF	TGTGCCAGCAGTTCCTGGGCGGACGAGCAGTACTTC
TRBV3-1	11	NA	TRBJ2-7	NA	CASSQAGHPYF	TGTGCCAGCAGCCAAGCGGGACACCCGTACTTC
TRBV20-1	13	NA	TRBJ2-2	NA	CSARSPNTGELFF	TGCAGTGCTAGGTCCCCAAACACCGGGGAGCTGTTTTTT
TRBV30	15	NA	TRBJ2-1	TRBD2	CAWNSAGGPYNEQFF	TGTGCCTGGAATTCGGCGGGGGGGCCCTACAATGAGCAGTTCTTC
TRBV7-5	19	NA	TRBJ2-1	NA	CISVSEAHLGLAEANEQFF	NA
TRBV29-1	14	NA	TRBJ2-7	NA	CSVVRDTGSYEQYF	TGCAGCGTTGTTCGCGATACTGGCTCCTACGAGCAGTACTTC
TRBV30	12	few	TRBJ2-4	NA	CACGTAKNIQYF	TGTGCCTGTGGGACCGCCAAAAACATTCAGTACTTC
TRBV6-5	14	few	TRBJ1-2	TRBD1	CASSRTGETYGYTF	TGTGCCAGCAGCCGGACAGGGGAAACCTATGGCTACACCTTC
TRBV19	13	NA	TRBJ1-2	NA	CASTFNREGGYTF	TGTGCCAGTACCTTCAACAGGGAAGGCGGCTACACCTTC
TRBV4-1	15	few	TRBJ1-5	NA	CASSQQTGPNQPQHF	TGCGCCAGCAGCCAGCAGACAGGCCCCAATCAGCCCCAGCATTTT
TRBV20-1	13	many	TRBJ1-2	TRBD1	CSARGQGNYGYTF	TGCAGTGCTAGAGGACAGGGGAACTATGGCTACACCTTC
TRBV7-6	14	few	TRBJ1-5	NA	CASSLSFQLEPQHF	TGTGCCAGCAGCTTAAGTTTTCAATTGGAGCCCCAGCATTTT
TRBV7-9	15	NA	TRBJ2-3	NA	CASSLAGLMADTQYF	TGTGCCAGCAGCTTAGCGGGGCTGATGGCAGATACGCAGTATTTT
TRBV12-3/TRBV12-4	13	NA	TRBJ2-7	NA	CASSFDSKYEQYF	TGTGCCAGCAGTTTTGACAGTAAGTACGAGCAGTACTTC